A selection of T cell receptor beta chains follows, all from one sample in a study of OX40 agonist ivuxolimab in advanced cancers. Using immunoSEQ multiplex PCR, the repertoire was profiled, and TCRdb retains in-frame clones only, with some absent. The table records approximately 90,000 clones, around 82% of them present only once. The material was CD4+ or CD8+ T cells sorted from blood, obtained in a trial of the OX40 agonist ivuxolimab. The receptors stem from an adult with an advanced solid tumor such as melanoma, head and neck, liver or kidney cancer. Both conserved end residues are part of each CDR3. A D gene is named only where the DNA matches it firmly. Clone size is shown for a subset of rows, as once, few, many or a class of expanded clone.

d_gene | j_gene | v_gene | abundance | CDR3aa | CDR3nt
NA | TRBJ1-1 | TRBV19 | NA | CASSTRTGIGNTEAFF | TGTGCCAGTAGCACGAGAACAGGGATAGGTAACACTGAAGCTTTCTTT
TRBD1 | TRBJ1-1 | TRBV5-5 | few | CASSGTGGLNTEAFF | TGTGCCAGCAGCGGAACAGGGGGCTTGAACACTGAAGCTTTCTTT
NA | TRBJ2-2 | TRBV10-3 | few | CASRTPESTGELFF | TGTGCCTCTAGGACCCCGGAATCAACCGGGGAGCTGTTTTTT
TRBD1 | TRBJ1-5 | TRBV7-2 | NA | CASSQQGAGNQPQHF | TGTGCCAGCAGCCAACAGGGGGCTGGCAATCAGCCCCAGCATTTT
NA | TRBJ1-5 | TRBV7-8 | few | CASSSRRLGQPQHF | TGTGCCAGCAGCTCCCGGCGGTTGGGTCAGCCCCAGCATTTT
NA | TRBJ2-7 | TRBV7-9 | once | CASSPWGQLYEQYF | TGTGCCAGCAGCCCGTGGGGACAACTCTACGAGCAGTACTTC
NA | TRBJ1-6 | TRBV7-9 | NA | CASSLLVRNSPLHF | TGTGCCAGCAGCTTACTGGTACGGAATTCACCCCTCCACTTT
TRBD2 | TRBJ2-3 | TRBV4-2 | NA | CASSSLAGGPTDTQYF | TGTGCCAGCAGCTCTCTAGCGGGAGGGCCAACAGATACGCAGTATTTT
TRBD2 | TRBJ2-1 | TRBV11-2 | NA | CASSLVYVFGRSYNEQFF | TGTGCCAGCAGCTTAGTGTACGTTTTCGGGAGGAGCTACAATGAGCAGTTCTTC
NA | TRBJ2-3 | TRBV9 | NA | CASSASTDTQYF | TGTGCCAGCAGCGCGAGCACAGATACGCAGTATTTT
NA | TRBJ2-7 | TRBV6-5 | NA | CASRHRDIPSYEQYF | TGTGCCAGCAGACACCGGGACATCCCGTCATACGAGCAGTACTTC
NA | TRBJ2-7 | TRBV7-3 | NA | CASSLIGGGAYEQYF | TGTGCCAGCAGCTTAATCGGAGGGGGGGCCTACGAGCAGTACTTC
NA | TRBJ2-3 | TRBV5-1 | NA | CASSLASSTDTQYF | TGCGCCAGCAGCTTGGCTAGCTCCACAGATACGCAGTATTTT
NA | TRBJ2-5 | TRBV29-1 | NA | CSALANQETQYF | TGCAGCGCGCTAGCGAACCAAGAGACCCAGTACTTC
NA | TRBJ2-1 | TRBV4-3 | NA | CASSQNGPNYNEQFF | TGCGCCAGCAGCCAAAACGGGCCTAACTACAATGAGCAGTTCTTC
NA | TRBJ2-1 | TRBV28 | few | CASRIASIHNEQFF | TGTGCCAGCAGGATAGCGAGTATTCACAATGAGCAGTTCTTC
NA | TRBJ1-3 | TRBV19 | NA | CASGVSAGNTIYF | TGTGCCAGCGGGGTGTCGGCTGGAAACACCATATATTTT
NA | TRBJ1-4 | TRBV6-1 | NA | CASTPTYATNEKLFF | TGTGCCAGCACCCCGACATACGCAACTAATGAAAAACTGTTTTTT
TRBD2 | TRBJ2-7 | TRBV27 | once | CASSSLHRGRAYEQYF | TGTGCCAGCAGTTCCCTCCACCGGGGGAGGGCCTACGAGCAGTACTTC
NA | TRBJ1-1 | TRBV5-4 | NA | CASSTTVNTEAFF | TGTGCCAGCAGCACGACGGTGAACACTGAAGCTTTCTTT
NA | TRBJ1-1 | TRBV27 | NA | CASSFVDGTEAFF | TGTGCCAGCAGTTTTGTGGACGGCACTGAAGCTTTCTTT
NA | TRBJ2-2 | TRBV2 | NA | CASSADGNTGELFF | TGTGCCAGCAGTGCGGACGGAAACACCGGGGAGCTGTTTTTT
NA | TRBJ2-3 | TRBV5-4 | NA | CASSRTYIGGGLDTQYF | TGTGCCAGCAGCCGGACGTACATCGGGGGTGGCCTTGATACGCAGTATTTT
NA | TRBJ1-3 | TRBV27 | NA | CASSLSLQSSGNTIYF | TGTGCCAGCAGTCTTAGCCTCCAAAGCTCTGGAAACACCATATATTTT
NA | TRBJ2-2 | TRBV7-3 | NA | CASSLVIGTGELFF | TGTGCCAGCAGCTTAGTTATTGGCACCGGGGAGCTGTTTTTT
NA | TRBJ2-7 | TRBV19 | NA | CASSMGYEQYF | TGTGCCAGTAGTATGGGTTACGAGCAGTACTTC
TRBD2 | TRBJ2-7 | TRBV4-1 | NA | CASSQVRSAGALGEQYF | TGCGCCAGCAGCCAGGTCCGTTCGGCGGGAGCCTTGGGGGAGCAGTACTTC
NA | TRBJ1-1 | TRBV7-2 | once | CASSMRGKNTEAFF | TGTGCCAGCAGCATGAGGGGGAAGAACACTGAAGCTTTCTTT
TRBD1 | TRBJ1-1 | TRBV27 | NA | CASSWGTGRNTEAFF | TGTGCCAGCAGTTGGGGGACAGGGCGGAACACTGAAGCTTTCTTT
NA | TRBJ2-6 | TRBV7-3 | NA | CASSTYSASGANVLTF | TGTGCCAGCAGCACCTACAGTGCCTCTGGGGCCAACGTCCTGACTTTC
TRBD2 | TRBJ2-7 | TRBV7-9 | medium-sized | CASSLPTSGSRKYF | TGTGCCAGCAGCTTACCAACTAGCGGGAGCCGCAAGTACTTC